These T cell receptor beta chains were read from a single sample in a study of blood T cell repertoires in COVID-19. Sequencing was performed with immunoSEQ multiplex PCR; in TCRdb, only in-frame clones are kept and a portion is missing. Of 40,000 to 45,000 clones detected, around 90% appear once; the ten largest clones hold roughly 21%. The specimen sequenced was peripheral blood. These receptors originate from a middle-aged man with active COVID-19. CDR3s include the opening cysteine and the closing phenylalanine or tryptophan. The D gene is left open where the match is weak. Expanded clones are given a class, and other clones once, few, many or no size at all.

TGTGCCAGCAGCCCCGGGGACAGCCGACCTAACACTGAAGCTTTCTTT	CASSPGDSRPNTEAFF	TRBJ1-1	once	TRBV11-3	TRBD1
TGTGCCAGCAGGACTAGCGGGAACGCAGATACGCAGTATTTT	CASRTSGNADTQYF	TRBJ2-3	NA	TRBV2	TRBD2
TGCGCCAGCAGCTTGGGTGGGGAGTACGAGCAGTACTTC	CASSLGGEYEQYF	TRBJ2-7	NA	TRBV5-1	NA
TGCGCCAGCAGAGAGTCCAGGGGCGCTAATCAGCCCCAGCATTTT	CASRESRGANQPQHF	TRBJ1-5	NA	TRBV10-2	NA
TGTGCCAGCTCACCCTCGGGACAGCTAACCTATAGCAATCAGCCCCAGCATTTT	CASSPSGQLTYSNQPQHF	TRBJ1-5	NA	TRBV18	TRBD1
TGTGCCAGCAGCTCCCGGACGGGTCACAGGGAGACCCAGTACTTC	CASSSRTGHRETQYF	TRBJ2-5	once	TRBV11-2	NA
TGTGCCAGCAGCTTGGCCACAGCTTTTAGCAATCAGCCCCAGCATTTT	CASSLATAFSNQPQHF	TRBJ1-5	NA	TRBV5-5	NA
TGTGCCAGCAGTTACGGGACTAGCGGGGCGGAGACCCAGTACTTC	CASSYGTSGAETQYF	TRBJ2-5	NA	TRBV6-5	TRBD2
TGTGCCAGCAGGGGCATGGGGGAGCTGTTTTTT	CASRGMGELFF	TRBJ2-2	NA	TRBV9	NA
TGCGCCAGCAGCCAAGTAACAGGGTGGCCCCAAGAGACCCAGTACTTC	CASSQVTGWPQETQYF	TRBJ2-5	NA	TRBV4-1	NA
TGTGCCAGCATGCCGCGGGGGTTCGCCTACGAGCAGTACTTC	CASMPRGFAYEQYF	TRBJ2-7	NA	TRBV28	TRBD2
TGCGCCAGCAGCCAGGGAGCGGGAACTCTTAGCACAGATACGCAGTATTTT	CASSQGAGTLSTDTQYF	TRBJ2-3	NA	TRBV4-1	TRBD2
TGTGCCAGCAGAAATATAGAGGGGGGACAGAGGGGCTACACCTTC	CASRNIEGGQRGYTF	TRBJ1-2	NA	TRBV6-1	TRBD1
TGTGCCAGCAGCGCCCCAAGGGAGGGAAGGGATTTCTCTGGGGCCAACGTCCTGACTTTC	CASSAPREGRDFSGANVLTF	TRBJ2-6	NA	TRBV9	TRBD2
TGTGCCATCAATAACCCGGGGGGGACTGAAGCTTTCTTT	CAINNPGGTEAFF	TRBJ1-1	NA	TRBV10-3	NA
TGTGCCAGCAGCTTAGACAGGAACACCTACAATGAGCAGTTCTTC	CASSLDRNTYNEQFF	TRBJ2-1	NA	TRBV7-2	NA
TGTGCCAGCAGACCAGCGGGAGGGTCCTACGAGCAGTACTTC	CASRPAGGSYEQYF	TRBJ2-7	NA	TRBV11-2	TRBD2
TGTGCCAGCAGCCCGGGACAGGGATCCGAAAAACTGTTTTTT	CASSPGQGSEKLFF	TRBJ1-4	NA	TRBV3-1/TRBV3-2	TRBD1
TGCGCCAGCTTTACTAGCGGCACAGATACGCAGTATTTT	CASFTSGTDTQYF	TRBJ2-3	NA	TRBV5-1	TRBD2
TGTGCCAGCTCACCGGGACAGGGGCACATCTCCTACGAGCAGTACTTC	CASSPGQGHISYEQYF	TRBJ2-7	NA	TRBV18	TRBD1
TGTGCCAGCAGGCACAACCTTCCCCAGCATTTT	CASRHNLPQHF	TRBJ1-5	NA	TRBV27	NA
TGCGCCAGCAGCCAAGACCGGGGACAAGGCTACGAGCAGTACTTC	CASSQDRGQGYEQYF	TRBJ2-7	NA	TRBV4-3	NA
TGTGCCAGCAGCCAAAGGGGGATCTACGAGCAGTACTTC	CASSQRGIYEQYF	TRBJ2-7	NA	TRBV3-1/TRBV3-2	NA
TGCGCCAGCAGCTTGTTCCGGGGGAACACCGGGGAGCTGTTTTTT	CASSLFRGNTGELFF	TRBJ2-2	once	TRBV5-1	NA